Described below is a single TCR beta chain sequence and its context. The use of a sample-barcoded 5' primer and a J-beta primer mix characterized a second PCR of about 7 to 12 cycles. TCRdb ran MiXCR on the 5' RACE reads and lists one entry per CDR3 protein. Of 800,000 to 950,000 distinct CDR3 sequences in the sample, approximately 32% are singletons; the top ten hold 9.5% to 13%. These data come from a study of blood T cells in healthy people across ages. The same data also went into a second study, on T cells of mothers and their children. From that paper: Donation involved a few healthy Caucasian mothers and the six children that they had. The overlap seen between related mothers and children slightly exceeded that of unrelated pairs, though not significantly.

Sequencing was performed on blood. The receptor was derived from a woman in her thirties or forties in good health.

The CDR3 sequence: CASSPMTGPKTQYF. CDR3 bases: TGTGCCAGCAGCCCCATGACGGGGCCGAAGACCCAGTACTTC. This chain links TRBV7-2 with TRBJ2-5; D may be TRBD1 or TRBD2 (5 bases each). The germline V gene encodes CDR1 SGHTA and CDR2 FQGNSA. This CDR3 spans 14 amino acids. V lost 5 bases to trimming and J lost 6 bases, with 16 bases between them.